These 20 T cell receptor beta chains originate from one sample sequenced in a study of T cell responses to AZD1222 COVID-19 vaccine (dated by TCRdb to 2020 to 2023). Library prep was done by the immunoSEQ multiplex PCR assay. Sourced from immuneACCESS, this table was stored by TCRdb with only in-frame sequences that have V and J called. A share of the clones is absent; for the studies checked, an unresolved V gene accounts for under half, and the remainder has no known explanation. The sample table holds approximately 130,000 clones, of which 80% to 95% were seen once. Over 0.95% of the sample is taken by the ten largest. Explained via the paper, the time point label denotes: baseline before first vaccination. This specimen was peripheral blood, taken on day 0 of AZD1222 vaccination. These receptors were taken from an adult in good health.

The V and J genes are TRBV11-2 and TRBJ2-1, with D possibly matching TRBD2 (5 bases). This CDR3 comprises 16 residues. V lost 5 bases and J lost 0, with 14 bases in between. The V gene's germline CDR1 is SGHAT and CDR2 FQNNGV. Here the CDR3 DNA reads TGTGCCAGCAGCCCTATTCGGGGATCCTCCTACAATGAGCAGTTCTTC. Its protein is CASSPIRGSSYNEQFF.

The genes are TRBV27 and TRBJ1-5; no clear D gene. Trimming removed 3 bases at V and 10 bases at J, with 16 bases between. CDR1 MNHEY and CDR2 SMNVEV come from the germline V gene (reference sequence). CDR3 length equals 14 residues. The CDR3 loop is CASSFRGISGPQHF. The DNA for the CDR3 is TGTGCCAGCAGTTTTCGGGGAATATCAGGCCCCCAGCATTTT.

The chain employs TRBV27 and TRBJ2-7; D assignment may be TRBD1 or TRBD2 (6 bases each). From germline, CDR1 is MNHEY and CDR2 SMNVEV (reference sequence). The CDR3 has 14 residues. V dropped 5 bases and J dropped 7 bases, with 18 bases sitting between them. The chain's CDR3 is CASSRRDTGEEQYF. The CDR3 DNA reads TGTGCCAGCAGTCGGCGGGACACGGGTGAGGAGCAGTACTTC.

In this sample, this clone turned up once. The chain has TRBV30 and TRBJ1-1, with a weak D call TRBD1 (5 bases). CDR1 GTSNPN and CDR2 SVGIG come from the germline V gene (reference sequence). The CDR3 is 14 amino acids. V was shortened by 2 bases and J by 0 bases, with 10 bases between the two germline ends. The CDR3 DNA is TGTGCCTGGAGTTATCAGGGTATGAACACTGAAGCTTTCTTT. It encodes CAWSYQGMNTEAFF.

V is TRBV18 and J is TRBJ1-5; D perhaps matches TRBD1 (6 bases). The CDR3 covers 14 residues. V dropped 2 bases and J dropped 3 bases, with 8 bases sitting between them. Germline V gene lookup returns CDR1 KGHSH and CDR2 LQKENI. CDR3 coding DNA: TGTGCCAGCTCACCAGGACAGTACAATCAGCCCCAGCATTTT. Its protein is CASSPGQYNQPQHF.

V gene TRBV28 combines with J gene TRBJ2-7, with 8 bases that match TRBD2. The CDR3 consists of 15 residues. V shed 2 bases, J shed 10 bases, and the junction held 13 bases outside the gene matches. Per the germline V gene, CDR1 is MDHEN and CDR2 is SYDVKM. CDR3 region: CASSLITSGGAQQYF. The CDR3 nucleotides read TGTGCCAGCAGTTTAATTACTAGCGGAGGGGCACAACAGTACTTC.

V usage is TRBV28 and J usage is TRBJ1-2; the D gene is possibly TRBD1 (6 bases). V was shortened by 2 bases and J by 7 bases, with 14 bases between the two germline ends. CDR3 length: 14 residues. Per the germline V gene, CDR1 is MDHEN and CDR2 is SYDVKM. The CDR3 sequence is CASSLTAGGLGYTF. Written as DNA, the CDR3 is TGTGCCAGCAGTTTAACCGCGGGGGGGCTTGGCTACACCTTC.

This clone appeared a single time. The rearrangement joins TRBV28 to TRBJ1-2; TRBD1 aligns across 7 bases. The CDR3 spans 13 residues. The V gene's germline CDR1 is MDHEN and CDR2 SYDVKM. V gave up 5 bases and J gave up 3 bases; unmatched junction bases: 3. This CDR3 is CASSPGQDYGYTF. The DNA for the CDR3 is TGTGCCAGCAGTCCTGGACAGGACTATGGCTACACCTTC.

For the CDR3, the DNA is TGTGCCAGCAGGCCCGGGACAGGGGGATTCAATGAGCAGTTCTTC. It is translated as CASRPGTGGFNEQFF. This chain uses TRBV5-4 with TRBJ2-1; 11 bases fit TRBD1. The CDR3 totals 15 residues. Germline V gene lookup returns CDR1 SGHNT and CDR2 YYREEE (reference sequence). J lost 6 bases, V lost 5 bases, and 7 bases had no gene match.

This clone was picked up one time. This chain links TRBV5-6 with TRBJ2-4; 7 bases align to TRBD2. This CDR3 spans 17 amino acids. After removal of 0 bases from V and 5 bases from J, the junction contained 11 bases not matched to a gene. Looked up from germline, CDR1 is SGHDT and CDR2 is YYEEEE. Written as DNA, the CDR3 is TGTGCCAGCAGCTTGGCTCTAGCGGTAAAGCGGGAAAACATTCAGTACTTC. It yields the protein CASSLALAVKRENIQYF. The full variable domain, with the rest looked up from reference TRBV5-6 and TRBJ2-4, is DAGVTQSPTHLIKTRGQQVTLRCSPKSGHDTVSWYQQALGQGPQFIFQYYEEEERQRGNFPDRFSGHQFPNYSSELNVNALLLGDSALYLCASSLALAVKRENIQYFGAGTRLSVL.

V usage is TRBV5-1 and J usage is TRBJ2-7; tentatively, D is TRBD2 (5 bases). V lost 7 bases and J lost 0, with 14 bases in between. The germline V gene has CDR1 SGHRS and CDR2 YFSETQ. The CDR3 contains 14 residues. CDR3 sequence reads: CASSLEGSSYEQYF. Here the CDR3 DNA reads TGCGCCAGCTCCTTAGAGGGCAGCTCCTACGAGCAGTACTTC.

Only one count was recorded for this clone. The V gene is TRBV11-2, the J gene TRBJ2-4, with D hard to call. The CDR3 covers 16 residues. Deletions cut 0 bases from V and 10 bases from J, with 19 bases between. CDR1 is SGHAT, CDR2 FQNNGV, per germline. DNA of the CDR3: TGTGCCAGCAGCTTAGATCGGGTTACCTTAGCCGGTATTCAGTACTTC. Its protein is CASSLDRVTLAGIQYF.

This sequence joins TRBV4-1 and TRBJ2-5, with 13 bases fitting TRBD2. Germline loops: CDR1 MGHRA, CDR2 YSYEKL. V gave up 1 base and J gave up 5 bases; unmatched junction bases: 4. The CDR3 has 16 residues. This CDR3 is CASSQVGLAGAETQYF. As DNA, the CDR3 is TGCGCCAGCAGCCAAGTTGGACTAGCGGGAGCGGAGACCCAGTACTTC.

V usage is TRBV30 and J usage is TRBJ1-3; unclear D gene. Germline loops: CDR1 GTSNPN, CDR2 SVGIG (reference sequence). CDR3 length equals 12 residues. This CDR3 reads CASNSPTGTIYF. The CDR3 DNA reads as TGTGCTAGCAACTCCCCGACGGGCACCATATATTTT.

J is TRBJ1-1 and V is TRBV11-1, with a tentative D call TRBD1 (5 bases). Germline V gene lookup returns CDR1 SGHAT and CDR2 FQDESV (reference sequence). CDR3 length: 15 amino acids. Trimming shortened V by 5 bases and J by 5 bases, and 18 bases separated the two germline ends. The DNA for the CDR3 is TGTGCCAGCAGCCCCCGCCTGGGGGGGAGGACTGAAGCTTTCTTT. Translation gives CASSPRLGGRTEAFF. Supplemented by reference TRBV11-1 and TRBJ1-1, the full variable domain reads EAEVAQSPRYKITEKSQAVAFWCDPISGHATLYWYRQILGQGPELLVQFQDESVVDDSQLPKDRFSAERLKGVDSTLKIQPAELGDSAMYLCASSPRLGGRTEAFFGQGTRLTVV.

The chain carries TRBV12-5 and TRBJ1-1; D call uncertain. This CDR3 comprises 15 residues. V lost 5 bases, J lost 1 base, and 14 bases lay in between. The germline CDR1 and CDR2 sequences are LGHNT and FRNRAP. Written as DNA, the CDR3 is TGTGCTAGTGGTCCTCTTGGGGTCCCGAACACTGAAGCTTTCTTT. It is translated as CASGPLGVPNTEAFF.

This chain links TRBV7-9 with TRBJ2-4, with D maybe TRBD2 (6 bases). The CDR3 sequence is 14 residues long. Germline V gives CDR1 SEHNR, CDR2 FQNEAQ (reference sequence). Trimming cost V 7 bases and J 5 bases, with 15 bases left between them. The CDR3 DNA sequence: TGTGCCAGCACCCCCCGCTGGGGGGAAAACATTCAGTACTTC. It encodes CASTPRWGENIQYF.

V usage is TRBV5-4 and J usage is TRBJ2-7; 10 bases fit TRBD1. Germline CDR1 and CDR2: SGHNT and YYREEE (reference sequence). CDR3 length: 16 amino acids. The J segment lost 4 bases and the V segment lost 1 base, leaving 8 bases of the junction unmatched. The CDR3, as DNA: TGTGCCAGCAGCTTGCCACCGGGACAGGGGCCATACGAGCAGTACTTC. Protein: CASSLPPGQGPYEQYF.

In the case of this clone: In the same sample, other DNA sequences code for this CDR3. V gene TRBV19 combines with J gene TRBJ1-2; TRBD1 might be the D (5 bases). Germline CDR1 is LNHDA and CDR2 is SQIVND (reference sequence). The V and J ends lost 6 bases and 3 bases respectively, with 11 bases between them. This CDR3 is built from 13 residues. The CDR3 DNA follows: TGTGCCAGTAGCATGGTACAGGACTATGGCTACACCTTC. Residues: CASSMVQDYGYTF.

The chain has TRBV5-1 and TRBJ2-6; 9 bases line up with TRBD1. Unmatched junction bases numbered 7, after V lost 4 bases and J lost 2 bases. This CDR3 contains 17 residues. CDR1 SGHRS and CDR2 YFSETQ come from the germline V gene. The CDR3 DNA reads TGCGCCAGCAGCCCGGGACAGGGTCAACCTGGGGCCAACGTCCTGACTTTC. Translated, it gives CASSPGQGQPGANVLTF.